The clone carrying this TCR beta chain has at least ten counts. Its specificity is unknown. This specimen comes from a study of T-cell reconstitution after alpha-beta-depleted transplantation in children. TCRbeta library preparation incorporated unique molecular identifiers. MiXCR, run by TCRdb on the PCR reads, gives a single entry per CDR3 protein. The sample records approximately 300,000 distinct CDR3 sequences, 11% being singletons. Trimming took 3 bases from V and 4 from J; bases not matched to a gene: 6. From germline, CDR1 is LNHDA and CDR2 SQIVND (reference sequence). The CDR3 extends over 15 amino acids. Whole-study results and caveats: By one year post-transplant, T-cell counts and diversity largely arose from T cells that were newly produced. Reportedly, only several hundred clones from non-depleted graft cells drove alpha-beta T-cell counts at about two months. Where some patients showed high TCRbeta diversity at day 60, it came from recipient T cells and thymic progenitors that had survived.

This receptor was identified in a male patient aged 2 to 9 who had a stem cell transplant for chronic granulomatous disease, so the T cells may come from the graft donor. Source: peripheral blood, taken 180 days after TCRalphabeta/CD19-depleted stem cell transplant. The chain combines TRBV19 with TRBJ1-5, with 7 bases fitting TRBD1. In DNA, the CDR3 is TGTGCCAGTAGTATTTCGGCAGGGGGAAATCAGCCCCAGCATTTT. Protein: CASSISAGGNQPQHF.